One sample yielded the 9 T cell receptor beta chains listed below, sequenced in a study of cytomegalovirus exposure and HLA in healthy donors. Clones were sequenced by immunoSEQ multiplex PCR, and TCRdb holds only the in-frame ones, with some missing. The sample shows some 110,000 clones, 86% of them seen only once. The sequencing input was PBMCs. These receptors all stem from a young man in good health and CMV-seronegative.

For this clone: Different DNA sequences within this sample yield the same CDR3. The CDR3 DNA follows: TGCGCCAGCAGCTTAACAGGGGAGAATCAGCCCCAGCATTTT. Residues: CASSLTGENQPQHF. J is TRBJ1-5 and V is TRBV5-1; the match to TRBD1 covers 7 bases. The CDR3 is 14 amino acids. Germline values: CDR1 SGHRS, CDR2 YFSETQ. V dropped 2 bases and J dropped 4; count of bases not matched to a gene: 3.

This clone was detected once. The V and J genes are TRBV5-1 and TRBJ2-1; D is perhaps TRBD1 (6 bases). The CDR3 runs to 13 residues. V dropped 3 bases and J dropped 10 bases, with 14 bases sitting between them. Germline-derived CDR1 and CDR2 are SGHRS and YFSETQ. CDR3 sequence (DNA): TGCGCCAGCAGCTCGGAACAGGGCGACGAGCAGTTCTTC. Protein sequence: CASSSEQGDEQFF.

The chain combines TRBV5-4 with TRBJ1-1; perhaps TRBD1 as D (6 bases). The CDR3 has 14 residues. The V and J ends lost 4 bases and 6 bases respectively, with 16 bases between them. Germline CDR1 reads SGHNT; CDR2 reads YYREEE (reference sequence). The chain's CDR3 is CASSPNVGAAEAFF. CDR3 DNA sequence: TGTGCCAGCAGCCCGAACGTGGGGGCCGCTGAAGCTTTCTTT.

CDR3 DNA sequence: TGTGCCAGCAGTGAATTAAGGGGGACAGGTTCCACTGAAGCTTTCTTT. It is translated as CASSELRGTGSTEAFF. The rearrangement links TRBV25-1 to TRBJ1-1, with 8 bases matching TRBD1. The V gene's germline CDR1 is MGHDK and CDR2 SYGVNS. Unmatched junction bases numbered 8, after V lost 1 base and J lost 4 bases. This CDR3 comprises 16 residues.

The chain combines TRBV27 with TRBJ2-7, with 11 bases that match TRBD2. V shed 5 bases and J 3 bases; nucleotides not matched to a gene: 6. Germline V lookup: CDR1 MNHEY, CDR2 SMNVEV (reference sequence). This CDR3 spans 15 amino acids. CDR3 sequence reads: CASSETGTSGYEQYF. The CDR3 coding sequence is TGTGCCAGCAGTGAAACCGGGACTAGCGGCTACGAGCAGTACTTC.

The CDR3 reads CASRDRATEAFF. The CDR3 DNA reads TGTGCCAGCAGGGACAGGGCCACTGAAGCTTTCTTT. This rearrangement joins TRBV6-5 to TRBJ1-1; 8 bases are shared with TRBD1. This CDR3 has 12 residues. Germline V CDR1 and CDR2: MNHEY, SVGAGI. V shed 6 bases and J 4 bases; nucleotides not matched to a gene: 1.

The chain combines TRBV10-1 with TRBJ2-1; 9 positions match TRBD2. Germline assignment: CDR1 WNHNN and CDR2 SYGVQD (reference sequence). This CDR3 has 15 residues. The V gene end was trimmed by 5 bases and the J gene end by 4 bases; junction bases not matched to a gene: 6. In DNA form, the CDR3 reads TGCGCCAGCAGTTCGACTAGCGGAAAATACAATGAGCAGTTCTTC. Translated: CASSSTSGKYNEQFF.

This sequence joins TRBV5-4 and TRBJ2-6, with 9 bases fitting TRBD1. Germline V lookup: CDR1 SGHNT, CDR2 YYREEE (reference sequence). This CDR3 contains 17 residues. V shed 4 bases and J 5 bases; nucleotides not matched to a gene: 10. CDR3: CASSTRDRDLWANVLTF. The CDR3 DNA is TGTGCCAGCAGCACCCGGGACAGGGACCTCTGGGCCAACGTCCTGACTTTC.

The chain uses TRBV19 and TRBJ2-2; TRBD1 matches 7 bases. CDR3 length: 15 residues. J was trimmed by 7 bases and V by 3 bases; bases with no gene match: 8. CDR1 and CDR2 from the germline V gene are LNHDA and SQIVND (reference sequence). For the CDR3, the DNA is TGTGCCAGTAGTATGGGACAGACTAAGAGCGGGGAGCTGTTTTTT. It translates to CASSMGQTKSGELFF.